This T cell receptor beta chain was recorded in a study of shared clonotypes between healthy human individuals (TCRdb year 2020). For context, the study as a whole: Three men and two women, aged 18 to 49 years, made up the cohort. Libraries were prepared and TCR repertoires were sequenced by different laboratories using diverse techniques, in order to increase sequencing depth and limit assay-specific biases. Leukapheresis yielded between about 0.9 and 10 billion PBMCs per donor. For each donor, CD4 naive and CD4 memory were each run on three plates, CD8 naive on two plates, and CD8 memory on one plate. To estimate repertoire size and how much clonotypes are shared between individuals, the study performed deep sequencing of blood TCR repertoires from a few healthy adults. Study-level results and caveats: Only blood was sampled, and tissue TCR repertoires likely differ from those in blood. Naive subsets generally had larger estimated clonotype richness than memory subsets did. The small number of donors limited the genetic and exposure-history diversity represented. Clonotypes shared by all four sorted-subset donors showed higher generation probabilities than non-shared clonotypes. Across a handful of donors, approximately 4.9% of naive CD4, 3% to 4% of naive CD8, 2% to 2.5% of memory CD4, and approximately 0.4% of memory CD8 clonotypes were shared. Even with the large sequencing depth, rarefaction of the sorted-subset datasets indicated that sequencing was incomplete. Based on pairwise subsampling, the degree of clonotype sharing among donors was expected to be affected by sequencing depth.

Using the deep immunoSEQ assay, TCR CDR3 regions were amplified from genomic DNA by multiplex PCR. For each cell subset, the extracted genomic DNA was distributed evenly across all wells of several immunoSEQ 96-well plates, and each plate served as one replicate. For sorted subsets, each replicate PCR was loaded with roughly 190 ng genomic DNA, equivalent to about 33,000 T cell genomes. Purified libraries were measured with a Qubit 3.0 fluorometer, size-checked on a Bioanalyzer 2100, and measured again with the KAPA Library Quantification kit. Every immunoSEQ 96-well plate was sequenced on a separate single-read 150-cycle Illumina NextSeq 550 flow cell. Per the authors' processing: The immunoSEQ output contained only junctional sequences without quality scores, so filtering could not match that applied to full-length reads. Sequences were annotated with PyIR, a Python wrapper for IgBLAST v1.9, using IMGT germline references to assign V/J genes and CDR3. Reads were filtered out if the reads had weak V/J assignments (E-value above 1e-6), no CDR3, stop codons, out-of-frame junctions, or ambiguous translated residues. A V3J clonotype was defined by an identical inferred V gene, J gene, and CDR3 amino acid sequence. Percentage overlap between repertoires was computed as shared unique clonotypes divided by the size of the smaller repertoire. Richness of each repertoire was evaluated using RTK rarefaction, the Chao1 estimator, and Recon v2.1 estimates of unobserved clonotypes. Generation probabilities were computed with OLGA for all TCRbeta clonotypes obtained by the gDNA method from several donors. TCRdb retrieved this table from immuneACCESS and kept in-frame rearrangements only. Not all clones are present; in checked studies, unresolved V genes account for under half, and no reason is known for the remainder. The V and J calls and clone size come from that table; D and trimming were worked out from the DNA. The sample contains approximately 1.5 million clones, approximately 98.5% of them found a single time. The ten largest clones represent under 0.45% of the sample.

CDR1 MNHEY and CDR2 SMNVEV are derived from the germline V gene (reference sequence). Between the V and J ends, shortened by 5 bases and 4 bases respectively, the junction contains 13 bases. Taken from cysteine to phenylalanine, the CDR3 has 14 residues. Only the CDR3 DNA stays, 42 bases, in frame from base 1. Healthy HIV-negative adults with no recently reported acute infections or vaccinations were included as donors. Every donor was a Caucasian adult residing in Nashville, Tennessee, USA. CD4+ T cells were enriched by magnetic negative selection, after which naive cells were positively selected on CD45RA and the negative fraction was taken as the memory subset. After blood collection by leukapheresis, PBMCs were isolated using Ficoll-Histopaque density gradient centrifugation and then cryopreserved in the vapor phase of liquid nitrogen. Analytical flow cytometry was used to check the purity and quantity of each magnetically sorted T cell population. From each sorted fraction, genomic DNA was isolated and quantified by UV absorbance on a Nanodrop 2000c.

About this clone itself: What this receptor recognizes is not known. No base-level quality is on record; no much larger clone is a single base apart.

This receptor was taken from a man aged 25-45 years in good health. The receptor chain draws on TRBV27 and TRBJ2-3; matching of 5 bases hints at TRBD2 as the D gene. Sequencing input: naive CD4+ T cells sorted from blood. The intended sense of this specimen's cell subset or site label: CD45RA+ positively selected. In nucleotide form, the sequence is TGTGCCAGCAGTGCGATACTAGTTGCAGATACGCAGTATTTT. It encodes CASSAILVADTQYF.